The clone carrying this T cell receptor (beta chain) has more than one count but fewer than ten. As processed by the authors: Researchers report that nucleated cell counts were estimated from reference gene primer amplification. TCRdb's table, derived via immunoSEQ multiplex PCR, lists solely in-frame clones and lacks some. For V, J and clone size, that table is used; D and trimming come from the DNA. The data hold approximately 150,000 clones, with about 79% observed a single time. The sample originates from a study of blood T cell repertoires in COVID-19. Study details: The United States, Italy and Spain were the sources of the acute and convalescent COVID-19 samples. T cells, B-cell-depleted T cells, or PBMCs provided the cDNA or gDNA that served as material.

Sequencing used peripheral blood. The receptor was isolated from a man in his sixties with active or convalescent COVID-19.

The DNA of the CDR3 is TGCGCCAGCAAAAGGGGAGGTAACACTGAAGCTTTCTTT. Amino acids: CASKRGGNTEAFF. The V call is TRBV10-2, the J call TRBJ1-1; a possible D gene is TRBD1 (5 bases). Germline CDR1 is WSHSY and CDR2 is SAAADI. Trimming shortened V by 7 bases and J by 2 bases, and 11 bases separated the two germline ends. The CDR3 length is 13 residues.